This T cell receptor beta chain originates from a study of Ad26.COV2.S vaccination and SARS-CoV-2 variants. Described treatment: about 20 received Ad26.COV2.S at low or high dose, single or two shots; five or six received placebo; per-sample allocation not given. Sampling was done on day 63 after the first vaccine or placebo injection. Based in Boston, the donor was an adult of 18-55 years. V gave up 2 bases and J gave up 13 bases; unmatched junction bases: 3. The CDR3 spans 14 residues. Germline CDR1 is SGHNT and CDR2 is YYREEE (reference sequence). Using immunoSEQ multiplex PCR, the repertoire was profiled, and TCRdb retains in-frame clones only, with some absent. The table shows about 250,000 clones, with over 75% occurring only once.

Sequenced here: peripheral blood, sampled in a trial of Ad26.COV2.S vaccine versus placebo. The rearrangement links TRBV5-4 to TRBJ2-1; TRBD2 matches 16 bases. The TCR originated in a person between 18 and 65 years old who received the Ad26.COV2.S COVID-19 vaccine or a placebo. CDR3 sequence: CASSLGTSGRDQFF. The CDR3 DNA reads as TGTGCCAGCAGCTTAGGGACTAGCGGGAGGGACCAGTTCTTC.